This T cell receptor beta chain was captured by sequencing in a study of cytomegalovirus exposure and HLA in healthy donors. General study results and limits: Cytomegalovirus-associated status was assigned to roughly 160 TCR beta chains.

Profiled with immunoSEQ multiplex PCR; TCRdb holds only in-frame clones, not every one. The sample has about 110,000 clones; roughly 90% are singletons. Concerning this clone itself: Its antigen is unknown.

Germline-derived CDR1 and CDR2 are MDHEN and SYDVKM. The length of the CDR3 is 19 residues. V shed 2 bases and J 1 base; nucleotides not matched to a gene: 9. Sequences were obtained from PBMCs. The sequence was collected from a woman in her thirties in good health and CMV-seropositive. The V gene is TRBV28, the J gene TRBJ2-2; TRBD2 matches 11 bases. As DNA, the CDR3 is TGTGCCAGCAGTTTAATCCCCCTAGCGGGAGGACAGAACACCGGGGAGCTGTTTTTT. Protein: CASSLIPLAGGQNTGELFF.